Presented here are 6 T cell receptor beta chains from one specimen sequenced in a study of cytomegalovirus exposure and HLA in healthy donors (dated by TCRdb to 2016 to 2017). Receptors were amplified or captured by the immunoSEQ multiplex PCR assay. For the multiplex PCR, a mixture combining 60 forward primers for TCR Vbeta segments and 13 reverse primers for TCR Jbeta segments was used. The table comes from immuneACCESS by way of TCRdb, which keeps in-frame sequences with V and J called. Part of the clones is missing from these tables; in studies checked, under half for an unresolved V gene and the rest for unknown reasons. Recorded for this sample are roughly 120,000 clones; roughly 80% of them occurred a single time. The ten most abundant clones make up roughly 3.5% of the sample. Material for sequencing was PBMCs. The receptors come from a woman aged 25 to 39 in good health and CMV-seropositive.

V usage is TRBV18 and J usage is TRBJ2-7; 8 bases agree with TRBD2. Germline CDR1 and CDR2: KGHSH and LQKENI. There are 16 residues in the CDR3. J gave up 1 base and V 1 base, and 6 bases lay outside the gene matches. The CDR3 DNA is TGTGCCAGCTCACCACTAGGCGGGAGGCTTTCCTACGAGCAGTACTTC. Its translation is CASSPLGGRLSYEQYF.

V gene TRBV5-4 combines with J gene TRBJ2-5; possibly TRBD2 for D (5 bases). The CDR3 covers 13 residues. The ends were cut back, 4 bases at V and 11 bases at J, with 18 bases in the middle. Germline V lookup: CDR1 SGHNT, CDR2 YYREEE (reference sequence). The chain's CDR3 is CASSHSEGLGQYF. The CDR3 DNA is TGTGCCAGCAGCCATTCTGAGGGTCTAGGGCAGTACTTC. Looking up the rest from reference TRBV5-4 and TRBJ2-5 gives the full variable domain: ETGVTQSPTHLIKTRGQQVTLRCSSQSGHNTVSWYQQALGQGPQFIFQYYREEENGRGNFPPRFSGLQFPNYSSELNVNALELDDSALYLCASSHSEGLGQYFGPGTRLLVL.

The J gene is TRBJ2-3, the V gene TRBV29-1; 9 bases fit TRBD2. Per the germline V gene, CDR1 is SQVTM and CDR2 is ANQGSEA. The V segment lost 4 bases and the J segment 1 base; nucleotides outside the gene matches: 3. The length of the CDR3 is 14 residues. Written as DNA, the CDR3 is TGCAGCGTTGTATTAGCGGGGGGCACAGATACGCAGTATTTT. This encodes CSVVLAGGTDTQYF.

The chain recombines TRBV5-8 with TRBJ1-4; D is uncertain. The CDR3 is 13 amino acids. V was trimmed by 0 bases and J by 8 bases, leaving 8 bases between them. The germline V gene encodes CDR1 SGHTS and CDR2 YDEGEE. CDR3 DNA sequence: TGTGCCAGCAGCTTGGTCGGGGTGGAAAAACTGTTTTTT. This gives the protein CASSLVGVEKLFF.

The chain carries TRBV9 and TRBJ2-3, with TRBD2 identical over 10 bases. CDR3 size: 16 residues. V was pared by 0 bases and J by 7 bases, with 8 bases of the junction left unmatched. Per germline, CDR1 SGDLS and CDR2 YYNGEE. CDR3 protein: CASSVAGAGGPNTQYF. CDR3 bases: TGTGCCAGCAGCGTAGCAGGAGCGGGGGGGCCAAATACGCAGTATTTT.

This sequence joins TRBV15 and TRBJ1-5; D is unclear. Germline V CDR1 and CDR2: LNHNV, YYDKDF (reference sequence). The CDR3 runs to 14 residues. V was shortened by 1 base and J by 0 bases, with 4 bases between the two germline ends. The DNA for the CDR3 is TGTGCCACCAGCAGAGCGGGTAGCAATCAGCCCCAGCATTTT. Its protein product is CATSRAGSNQPQHF. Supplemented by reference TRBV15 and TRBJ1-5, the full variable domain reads DAMVIQNPRYQVTQFGKPVTLSCSQTLNHNVMYWYQQKSSQAPKLLFHYYDKDFNNEADTPDNFQSRRPNTSFCFLDIRSPGLGDTAMYLCATSRAGSNQPQHFGDGTRLSIL.